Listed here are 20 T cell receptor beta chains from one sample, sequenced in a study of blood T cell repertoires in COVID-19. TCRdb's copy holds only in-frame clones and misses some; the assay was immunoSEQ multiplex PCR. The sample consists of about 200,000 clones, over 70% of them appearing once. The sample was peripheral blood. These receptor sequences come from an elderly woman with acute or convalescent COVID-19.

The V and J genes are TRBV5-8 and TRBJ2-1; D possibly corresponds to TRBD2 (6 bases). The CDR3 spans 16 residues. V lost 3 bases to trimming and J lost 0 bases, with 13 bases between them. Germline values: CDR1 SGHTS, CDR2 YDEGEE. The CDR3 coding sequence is TGTGCCAGCAGCTCGCTAGCGTCGAGCTCCTACAATGAGCAGTTCTTC. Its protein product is CASSSLASSSYNEQFF.

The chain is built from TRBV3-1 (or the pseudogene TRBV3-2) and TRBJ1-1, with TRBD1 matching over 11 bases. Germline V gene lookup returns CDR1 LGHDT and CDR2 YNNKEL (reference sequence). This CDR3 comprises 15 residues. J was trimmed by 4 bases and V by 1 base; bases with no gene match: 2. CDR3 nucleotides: TGTGCCAGCAGCCAAGGGGGGACAGGGGGCACTGAAGCTTTCTTT. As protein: CASSQGGTGGTEAFF.

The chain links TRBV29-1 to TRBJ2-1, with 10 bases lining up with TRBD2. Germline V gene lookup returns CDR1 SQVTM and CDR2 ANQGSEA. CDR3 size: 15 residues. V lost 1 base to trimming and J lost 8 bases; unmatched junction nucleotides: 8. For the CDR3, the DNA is TGCAGCGTTGAAGGCTCTAGCGGGAGTATCGATGAGCAGTTCTTC. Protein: CSVEGSSGSIDEQFF.

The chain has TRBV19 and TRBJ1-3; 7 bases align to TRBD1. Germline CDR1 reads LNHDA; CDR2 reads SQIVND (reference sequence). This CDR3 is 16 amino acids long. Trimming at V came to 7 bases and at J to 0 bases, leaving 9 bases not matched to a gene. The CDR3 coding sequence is TGTGCCAGTAACCCGGGACAGTTCCACTCTGGAAACACCATATATTTT. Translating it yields CASNPGQFHSGNTIYF. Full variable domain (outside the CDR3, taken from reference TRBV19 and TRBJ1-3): DGGITQSPKYLFRKEGQNVTLSCEQNLNHDAMYWYRQDPGQGLRLIYYSQIVNDFQKGDIAEGYSVSREKKESFPLTVTSAQKNPTAFYLCASNPGQFHSGNTIYFGEGSWLTVV.

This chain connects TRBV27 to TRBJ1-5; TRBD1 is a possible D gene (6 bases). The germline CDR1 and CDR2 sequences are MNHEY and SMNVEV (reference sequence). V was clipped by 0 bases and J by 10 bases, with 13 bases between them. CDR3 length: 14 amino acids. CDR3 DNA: TGTGCCAGCAGTTTATCAACAGGGTCCCTACCCCAGCATTTT. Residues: CASSLSTGSLPQHF.

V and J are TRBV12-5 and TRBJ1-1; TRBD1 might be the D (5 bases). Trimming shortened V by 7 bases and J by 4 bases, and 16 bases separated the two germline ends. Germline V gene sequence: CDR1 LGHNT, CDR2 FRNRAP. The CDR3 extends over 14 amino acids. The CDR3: CASARTQRFTEAFF. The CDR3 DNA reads TGTGCTAGTGCCAGGACACAAAGGTTCACTGAAGCTTTCTTT.

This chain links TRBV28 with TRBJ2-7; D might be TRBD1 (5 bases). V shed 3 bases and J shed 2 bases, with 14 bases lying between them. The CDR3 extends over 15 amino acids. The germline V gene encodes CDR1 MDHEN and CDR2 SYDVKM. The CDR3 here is CASSFHTGTTYEQYF. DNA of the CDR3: TGTGCCAGCAGTTTCCACACAGGCACGACCTACGAGCAGTACTTC.

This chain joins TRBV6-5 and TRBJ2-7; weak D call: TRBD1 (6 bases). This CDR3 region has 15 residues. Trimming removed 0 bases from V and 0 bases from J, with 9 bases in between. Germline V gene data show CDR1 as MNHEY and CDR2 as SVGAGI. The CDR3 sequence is CASSYSRDISYEQYF. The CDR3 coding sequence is TGTGCCAGCAGTTACTCCCGGGACATCTCCTACGAGCAGTACTTC.

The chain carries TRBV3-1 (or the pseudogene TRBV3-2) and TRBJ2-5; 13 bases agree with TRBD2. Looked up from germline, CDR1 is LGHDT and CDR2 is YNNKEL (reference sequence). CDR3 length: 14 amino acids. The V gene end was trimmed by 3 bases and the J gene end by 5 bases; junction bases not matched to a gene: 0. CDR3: CASSQTSGGETQYF. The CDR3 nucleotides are TGTGCCAGCAGCCAGACTAGCGGGGGGGAGACCCAGTACTTC.

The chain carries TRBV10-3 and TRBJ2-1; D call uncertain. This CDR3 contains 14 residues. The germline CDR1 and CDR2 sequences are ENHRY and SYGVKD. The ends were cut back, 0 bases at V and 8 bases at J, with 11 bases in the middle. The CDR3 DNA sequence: TGTGCCATCAGTGAGTCGACCGGGTCCCATGAGCAGTTCTTC. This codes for CAISESTGSHEQFF.

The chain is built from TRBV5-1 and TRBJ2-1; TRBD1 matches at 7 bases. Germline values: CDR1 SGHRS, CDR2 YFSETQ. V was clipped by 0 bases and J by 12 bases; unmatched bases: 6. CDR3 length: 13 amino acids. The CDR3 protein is CASSLGQGDGQFF. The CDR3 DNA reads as TGCGCCAGCAGCTTGGGGCAGGGGGACGGGCAGTTCTTC.

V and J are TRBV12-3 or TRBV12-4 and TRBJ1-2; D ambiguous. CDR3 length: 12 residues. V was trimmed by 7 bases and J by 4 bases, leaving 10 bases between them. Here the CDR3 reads CASTLSLYGYTF. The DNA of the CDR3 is TGTGCCAGCACCCTTTCCCTCTATGGCTACACCTTC.

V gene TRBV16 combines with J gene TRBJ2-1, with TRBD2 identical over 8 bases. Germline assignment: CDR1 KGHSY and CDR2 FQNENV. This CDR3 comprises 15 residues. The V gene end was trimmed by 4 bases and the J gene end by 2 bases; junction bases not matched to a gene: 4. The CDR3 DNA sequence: TGTGCCAGCAGCCCGACTAGCGCTGCCTACAATGAGCAGTTCTTC. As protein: CASSPTSAAYNEQFF.

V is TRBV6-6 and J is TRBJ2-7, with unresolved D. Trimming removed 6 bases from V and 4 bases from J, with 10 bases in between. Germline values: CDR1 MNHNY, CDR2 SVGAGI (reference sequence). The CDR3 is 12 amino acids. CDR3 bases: TGTGCCAGCAGCCCCTCCCCGTACGAGCAGTACTTC. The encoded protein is CASSPSPYEQYF.

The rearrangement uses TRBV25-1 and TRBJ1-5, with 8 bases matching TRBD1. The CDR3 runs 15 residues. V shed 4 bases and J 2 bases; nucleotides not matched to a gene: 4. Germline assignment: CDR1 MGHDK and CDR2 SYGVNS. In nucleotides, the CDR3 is TGTGCCAGCAGTGGAACACAGGGGGGCAATCAGCCCCAGCATTTT. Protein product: CASSGTQGGNQPQHF.

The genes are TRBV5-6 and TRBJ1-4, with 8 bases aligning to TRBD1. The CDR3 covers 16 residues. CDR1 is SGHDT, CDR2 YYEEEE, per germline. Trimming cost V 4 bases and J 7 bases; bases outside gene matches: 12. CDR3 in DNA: TGTGCCAGCAGCCGGGCGGGCAGGGGGCGAGGTGAAAAACTGTTTTTT. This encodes CASSRAGRGRGEKLFF.

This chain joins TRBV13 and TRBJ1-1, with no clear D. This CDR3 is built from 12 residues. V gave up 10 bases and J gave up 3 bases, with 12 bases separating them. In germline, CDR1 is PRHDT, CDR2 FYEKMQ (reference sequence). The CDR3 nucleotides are TGTGCCACCTCCGGAGGATACACTGAAGCTTTCTTT. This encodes CATSGGYTEAFF. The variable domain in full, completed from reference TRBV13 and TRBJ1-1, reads AAGVIQSPRHLIKEKRETATLKCYPIPRHDTVYWYQQGPGQDPQFLISFYEKMQSDKGSIPDRFSAQQFSDYHSELNMSSLELGDSALYFCATSGGYTEAFFGQGTRLTVV.

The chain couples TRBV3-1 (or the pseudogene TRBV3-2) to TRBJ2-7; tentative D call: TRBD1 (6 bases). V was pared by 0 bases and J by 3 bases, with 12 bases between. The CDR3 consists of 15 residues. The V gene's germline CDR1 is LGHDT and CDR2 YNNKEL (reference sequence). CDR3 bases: TGTGCCAGCAGCCAAGATATGTTACAGGGCTACGAGCAGTACTTC. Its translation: CASSQDMLQGYEQYF.

CDR3 nucleotides: TGTGCCACGAGCGACGGGACAGGGGGTTATAATTCACCCCTCCACTTT. Protein: CATSDGTGGYNSPLHF. The rearrangement uses TRBV19 and TRBJ1-6; 11 nucleotides match TRBD1. The germline gives CDR1 LNHDA, CDR2 SQIVND (reference sequence). V dropped 10 bases and J dropped 4; count of bases not matched to a gene: 9. The CDR3 consists of 16 residues.

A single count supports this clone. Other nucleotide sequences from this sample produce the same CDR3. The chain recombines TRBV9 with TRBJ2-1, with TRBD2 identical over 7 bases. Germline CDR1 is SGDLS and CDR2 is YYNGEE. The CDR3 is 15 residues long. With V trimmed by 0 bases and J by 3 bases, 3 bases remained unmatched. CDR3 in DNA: TGTGCCAGCAGCGTAGTCTCGGGAGGCTACAATGAGCAGTTCTTC. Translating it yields CASSVVSGGYNEQFF.